The clone carrying this T cell receptor (beta chain) showed up just a few times. The target antigen is unknown. A universal primer binding site was introduced by template switching. The final cDNA contained unique molecular identifiers. In TCRdb, the 5' RACE reads were re-called with MiXCR into one record per CDR3 protein. The table shows about 210,000 distinct CDR3 sequences, with roughly a tenth occurring only once. This sample was included in a study of identical twins. General study results and limits: Out-of-frame TCR alpha sharing in monozygotic twins exceeded recombination model predictions. Zero-insertion analyses were open to partial confounding by invariant MAIT and iNKT cells.

Germline CDR1 is SGHTA and CDR2 is FQGNSA. This CDR3 spans 16 amino acids. V lost 3 bases and J 0 bases, leaving 12 bases between the germline ends. The sample comprised memory (CD45RO+) T cells sorted from blood. This sequence was found in a woman under 30 in good health. The chain uses TRBV7-2 and TRBJ2-4; the D is unclear. In nucleotides, the CDR3 is TGTGCCAGCAGCTTGATAGAACCCTTAGCCAAAAACATTCAGTACTTC. It translates to CASSLIEPLAKNIQYF.